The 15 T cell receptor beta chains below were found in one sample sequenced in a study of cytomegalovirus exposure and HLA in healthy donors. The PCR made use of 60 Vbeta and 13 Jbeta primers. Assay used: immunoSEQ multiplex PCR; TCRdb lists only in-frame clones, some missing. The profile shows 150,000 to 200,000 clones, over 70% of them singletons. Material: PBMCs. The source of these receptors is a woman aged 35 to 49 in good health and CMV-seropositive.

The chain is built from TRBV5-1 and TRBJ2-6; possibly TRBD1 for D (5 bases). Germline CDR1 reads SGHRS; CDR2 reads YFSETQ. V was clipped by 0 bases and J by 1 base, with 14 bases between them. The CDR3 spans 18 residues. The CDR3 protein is CASSLDVIAGSGANVLTF. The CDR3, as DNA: TGCGCCAGCAGCTTGGACGTAATTGCAGGGTCTGGGGCCAACGTCCTGACTTTC. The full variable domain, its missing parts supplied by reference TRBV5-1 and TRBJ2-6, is KAGVTQTPRYLIKTRGQQVTLSCSPISGHRSVSWYQQTPGQGLQFLFEYFSETQRNKGNFPGRFSGRQFSNSRSEMNVSTLELGDSALYLCASSLDVIAGSGANVLTFGAGSRLTVL.

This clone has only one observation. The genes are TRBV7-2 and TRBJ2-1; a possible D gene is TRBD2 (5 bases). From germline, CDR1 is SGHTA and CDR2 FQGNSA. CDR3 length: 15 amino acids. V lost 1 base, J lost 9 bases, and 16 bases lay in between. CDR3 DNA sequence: TGTGCCAGCAGCTTAGAGGCTAGCAATTTGGCTGAGCAGTTCTTC. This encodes CASSLEASNLAEQFF.

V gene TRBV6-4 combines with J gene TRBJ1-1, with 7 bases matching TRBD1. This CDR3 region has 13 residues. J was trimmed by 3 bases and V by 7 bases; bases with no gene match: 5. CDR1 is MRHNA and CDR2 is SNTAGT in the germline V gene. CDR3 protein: CASMKGAYTEAFF. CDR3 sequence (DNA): TGTGCCAGCATGAAGGGGGCGTACACTGAAGCTTTCTTT.

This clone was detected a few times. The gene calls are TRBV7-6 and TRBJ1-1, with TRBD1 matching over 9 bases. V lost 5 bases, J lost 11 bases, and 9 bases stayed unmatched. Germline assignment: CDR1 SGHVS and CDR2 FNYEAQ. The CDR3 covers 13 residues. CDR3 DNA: TGTGCCAGCAGCCAAGGGCGGGACAGGGCTGCTTTCTTT. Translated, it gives CASSQGRDRAAFF.

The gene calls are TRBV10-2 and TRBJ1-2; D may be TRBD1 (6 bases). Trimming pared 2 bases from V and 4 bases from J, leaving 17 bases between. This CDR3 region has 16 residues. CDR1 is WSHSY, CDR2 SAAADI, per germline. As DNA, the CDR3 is TGCGCCAGCAGTGAGGGCGGACAGCCTAAATCCTATGGCTACACCTTC. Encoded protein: CASSEGGQPKSYGYTF.

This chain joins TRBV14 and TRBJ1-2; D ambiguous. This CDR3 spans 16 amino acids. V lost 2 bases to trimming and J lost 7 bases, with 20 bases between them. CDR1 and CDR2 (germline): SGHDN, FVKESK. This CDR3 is CASSQTHWTEESGYTF. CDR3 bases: TGTGCCAGCAGCCAAACCCACTGGACGGAGGAGAGTGGCTACACCTTC.

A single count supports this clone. The CDR3 coding sequence is TGTGCCAGCAGCCAAGATTCAGGGGGGAACACTGAAGCTTTCTTT. Protein product: CASSQDSGGNTEAFF. The rearrangement links TRBV14 to TRBJ1-1; TRBD1 aligns across 7 bases. The CDR3 is 15 amino acids. Germline CDR1 SGHDN, CDR2 FVKESK. J lost 1 base, V lost 0 bases, and 2 bases had no gene match.

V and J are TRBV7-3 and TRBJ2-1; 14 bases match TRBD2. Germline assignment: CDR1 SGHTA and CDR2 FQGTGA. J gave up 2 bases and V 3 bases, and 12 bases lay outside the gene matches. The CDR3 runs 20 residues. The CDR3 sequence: CASSLAQGLAGGWPYNEQFF. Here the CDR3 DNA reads TGTGCCAGCAGCTTGGCCCAAGGACTAGCGGGGGGTTGGCCCTACAATGAGCAGTTCTTC. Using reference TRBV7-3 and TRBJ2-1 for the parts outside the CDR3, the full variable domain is GAGVSQTPSNKVTEKGKYVELRCDPISGHTALYWYRQSLGQGPEFLIYFQGTGAADDSGLPNDRFFAVRPEGSVSTLKIQRTERGDSAVYLCASSLAQGLAGGWPYNEQFFGPGTRLTVL.

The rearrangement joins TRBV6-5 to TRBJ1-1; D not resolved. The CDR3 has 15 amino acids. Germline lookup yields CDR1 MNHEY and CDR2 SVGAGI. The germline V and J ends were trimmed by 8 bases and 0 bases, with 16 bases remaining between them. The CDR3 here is CASGRETLMNTEAFF. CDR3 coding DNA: TGTGCCAGCGGGAGGGAGACTTTAATGAACACTGAAGCTTTCTTT.

The CDR3 DNA follows: TGCGCCAGCAGCTCTGGGGACACCTACGAGCAGTACTTC. Residues: CASSSGDTYEQYF. This rearrangement joins TRBV5-1 to TRBJ2-7, with D perhaps TRBD1 (6 bases). This CDR3 region has 13 residues. The V gene lost 3 bases and the J gene lost 2 bases, with 9 bases spanning the gap. Germline V gives CDR1 SGHRS, CDR2 YFSETQ.

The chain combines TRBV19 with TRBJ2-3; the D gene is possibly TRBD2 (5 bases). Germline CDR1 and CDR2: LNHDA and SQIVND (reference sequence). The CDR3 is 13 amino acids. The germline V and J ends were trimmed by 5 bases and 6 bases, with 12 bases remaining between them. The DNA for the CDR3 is TGTGCCAGTAGTGCGGACTCCGATGATACGCAGTATTTT. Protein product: CASSADSDDTQYF.

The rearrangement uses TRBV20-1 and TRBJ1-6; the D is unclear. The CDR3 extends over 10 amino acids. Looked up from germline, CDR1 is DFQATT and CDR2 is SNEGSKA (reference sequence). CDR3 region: CKQSSSPLHF. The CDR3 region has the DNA TGCAAACAATCTAGTTCACCCCTCCACTTT.

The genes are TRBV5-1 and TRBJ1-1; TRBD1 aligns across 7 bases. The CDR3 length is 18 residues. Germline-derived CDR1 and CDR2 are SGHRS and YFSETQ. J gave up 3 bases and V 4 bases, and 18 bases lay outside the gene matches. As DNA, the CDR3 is TGCGCCAGCAGCCCAGGGGGATCTGGAGGGATTTGGTACACTGAAGCTTTCTTT. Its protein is CASSPGGSGGIWYTEAFF.

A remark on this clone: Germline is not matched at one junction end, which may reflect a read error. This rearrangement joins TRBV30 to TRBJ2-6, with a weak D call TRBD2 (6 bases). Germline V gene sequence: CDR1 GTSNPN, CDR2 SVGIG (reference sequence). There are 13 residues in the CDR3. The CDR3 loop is CAWRAGGANGLTF. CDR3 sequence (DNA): TGTGCCTGGAGAGCTGGCGGGGCCAACGGCCTGACTTTC.

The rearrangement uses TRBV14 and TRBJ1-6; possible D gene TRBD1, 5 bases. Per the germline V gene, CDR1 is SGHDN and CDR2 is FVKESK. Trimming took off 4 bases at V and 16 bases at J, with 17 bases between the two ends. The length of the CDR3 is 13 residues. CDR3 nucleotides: TGTGCCAGCAGCCGCCTCGACAGCGACTTACTCCACTTT. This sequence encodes CASSRLDSDLLHF.